This passage covers 11 T cell receptor beta chains from one sample sequenced in a study of T cell responses to AZD1222 COVID-19 vaccine. Some clones are missing from TCRdb's copy, which holds only in-frame ones; the method was immunoSEQ multiplex PCR. The sample shows about 180,000 clones, 88% of them seen only once. The material was peripheral blood, obtained 28 days after the second AZD1222 dose. The receptors stem from an adult who received the AZD1222 COVID-19 vaccine.

The gene calls are TRBV5-4 and TRBJ2-3; D gene uncertain. CDR1 and CDR2 (germline): SGHNT, YYREEE (reference sequence). This CDR3 region has 15 residues. V was pared by 3 bases and J by 5 bases, with 16 bases between. CDR3 in amino acids: CASSYGPRAEDTQYF. CDR3 nucleotide sequence: TGTGCCAGCAGCTATGGGCCCCGTGCCGAAGATACGCAGTATTTT. Based on the CDR3 plus reference TRBV5-4 and TRBJ2-3, the full variable domain is ETGVTQSPTHLIKTRGQQVTLRCSSQSGHNTVSWYQQALGQGPQFIFQYYREEENGRGNFPPRFSGLQFPNYSSELNVNALELDDSALYLCASSYGPRAEDTQYFGPGTRLTVL.

The chain carries TRBV24-1 and TRBJ2-1, with TRBD2 matching over 14 bases. The germline gives CDR1 KGHDR, CDR2 SFDVKD. J was trimmed by 8 bases and V by 2 bases; bases with no gene match: 7. The CDR3 spans 17 residues. CDR3 nucleotides: TGTGCCACCAGTGATTCAAAGACTAGCGGGAGGGCCCATGAGCAGTTCTTC. This codes for CATSDSKTSGRAHEQFF.

CDR3 in amino acids: CASGGGKGLETQYF. In DNA, the CDR3 is TGTGCCAGTGGAGGAGGAAAGGGGCTAGAGACCCAGTACTTC. The rearrangement uses TRBV18 and TRBJ2-5; D possibly uses TRBD1 or TRBD2 (5 bases each). CDR1 is KGHSH, CDR2 LQKENI, per germline. Trimming cost V 9 bases and J 4 bases, with 18 bases left between them. This CDR3 spans 14 amino acids.

This chain connects TRBV7-2 to TRBJ2-2; 8 bases match TRBD1. The trim removed 3 bases at V and 5 bases at J, leaving 2 bases unmatched. CDR1 and CDR2 (germline): SGHTA, FQGNSA. This CDR3 contains 14 residues. CDR3 nucleotide sequence: TGTGCCAGCAGCTTCACAGGGGGGACCGGGGAGCTGTTTTTT. Protein sequence: CASSFTGGTGELFF.

V usage is TRBV5-1 and J usage is TRBJ2-7; D perhaps matches TRBD2 (7 bases). Per the germline V gene, CDR1 is SGHRS and CDR2 is YFSETQ. The CDR3 runs to 14 residues. V was clipped by 0 bases and J by 4 bases, with 11 bases between them. DNA of the CDR3: TGCGCCAGCAGCTTGGCCGGGGGGCAGTACGAGCAGTACTTC. Translated: CASSLAGGQYEQYF.

The chain combines TRBV28 with TRBJ2-7, with no clear D. Trimming removed 5 bases at V and 2 bases at J, with 16 bases between. The CDR3 is 15 amino acids. Germline CDR1 MDHEN, CDR2 SYDVKM. The CDR3 nucleotides are TGTGCCAGCAGTCTGTCGACGGCCCACCCCTACGAGCAGTACTTC. Protein product: CASSLSTAHPYEQYF.

This clone has only a few counts. The chain has TRBV28 and TRBJ2-2; D possibly corresponds to TRBD2 (6 bases). Germline V gene lookup returns CDR1 MDHEN and CDR2 SYDVKM. V was clipped by 3 bases and J by 7 bases, with 9 bases between them. CDR3 length: 13 residues. Here the CDR3 DNA reads TGTGCCAGCAGTTTGGAGGGGATCGGGGAGCTGTTTTTT. Amino acids: CASSLEGIGELFF. The variable domain in full, with the rest retrieved from reference TRBV28 and TRBJ2-2, is DVKVTQSSRYLVKRTGEKVFLECVQDMDHENMFWYRQDPGLGLRLIYFSYDVKMKEKGDIPEGYSVSREKKERFSLILESASTNQTSMYLCASSLEGIGELFFGEGSRLTVL.

The rearrangement uses TRBV10-3 and TRBJ2-7, with 12 positions matching TRBD2. Germline CDR1 is ENHRY and CDR2 is SYGVKD. This CDR3 is built from 14 residues. V shed 6 bases and J 4 bases; nucleotides not matched to a gene: 4. CDR3 DNA: TGTGCCATCAGGACTAGCGGGAGTGTTTACGAGCAGTACTTC. This codes for CAIRTSGSVYEQYF.

This clone was observed a single time. The rearrangement uses TRBV3-1 (or the pseudogene TRBV3-2) and TRBJ2-7; D call uncertain. This CDR3 contains 11 residues. Deletions cut 6 bases from V and 3 bases from J, with 6 bases between. Germline-derived CDR1 and CDR2 are LGHDT and YNNKEL (reference sequence). CDR3 residues: CASRGSYEQYF. The CDR3 DNA is TGTGCCAGCAGAGGTAGCTACGAGCAGTACTTC.

The chain carries TRBV28 and TRBJ2-4; D is unclear. This CDR3 comprises 12 residues. From germline, CDR1 is MDHEN and CDR2 SYDVKM. This CDR3 reads CDGPSAKNIQYF. The CDR3 DNA reads as TGTGACGGACCGTCAGCCAAAAACATTCAGTACTTC.

The chain couples TRBV7-9 to TRBJ1-4; the D gene is possibly TRBD1 (5 bases). Germline lookup yields CDR1 SEHNR and CDR2 FQNEAQ (reference sequence). V lost 5 bases, J lost 7 bases, and 14 bases lay in between. There are 14 residues in the CDR3. The CDR3 nucleotides are TGTGCCAGCAGCCCACGGGACCGGGGTGAAAAACTGTTTTTT. Protein product: CASSPRDRGEKLFF.